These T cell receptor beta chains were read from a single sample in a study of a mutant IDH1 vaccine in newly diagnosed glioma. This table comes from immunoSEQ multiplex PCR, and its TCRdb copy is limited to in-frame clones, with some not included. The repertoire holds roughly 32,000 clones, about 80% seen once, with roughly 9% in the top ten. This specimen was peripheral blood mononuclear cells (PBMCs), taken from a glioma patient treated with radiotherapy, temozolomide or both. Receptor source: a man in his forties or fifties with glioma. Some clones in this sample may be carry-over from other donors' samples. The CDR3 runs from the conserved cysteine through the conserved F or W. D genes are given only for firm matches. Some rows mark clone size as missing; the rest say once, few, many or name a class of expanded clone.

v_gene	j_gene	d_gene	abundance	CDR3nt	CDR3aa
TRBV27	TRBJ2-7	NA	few	TGTGCCAACCAAAGACAGACCTCATACGAGCAGTACTTC	CANQRQTSYEQYF
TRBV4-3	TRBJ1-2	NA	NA	TGCGCCAGCAGCCAAGGGGAAACAGCTTATGGCTACACCTTC	CASSQGETAYGYTF
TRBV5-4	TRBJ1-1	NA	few	TGTGCCAGCAGCTTGCGAGCGAACACTGAAGCTTTCTTT	CASSLRANTEAFF
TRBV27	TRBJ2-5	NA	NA	TGTGCCAGCAGTTTCGGCAGGCCGGGGGAGACCCAGTACTTC	CASSFGRPGETQYF
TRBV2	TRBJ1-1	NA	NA	TGTGCCAGCAGTGAAGGAGGGGCCGGGAACACTGAAGCTTTCTTT	CASSEGGAGNTEAFF
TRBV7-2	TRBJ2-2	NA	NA	TGTGCCAGCACCTTGGCGTCGAACACCGGGGAGCTGTTTTTT	CASTLASNTGELFF
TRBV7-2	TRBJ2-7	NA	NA	TGTGCCAGCAGCCCAACCCTAATTAGTCTCTCCTACGAGCAGTACTTC	CASSPTLISLSYEQYF
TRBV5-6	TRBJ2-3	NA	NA	TGTGCCAGCAGCTTCGGGGCAGATACGCAGTATTTT	CASSFGADTQYF
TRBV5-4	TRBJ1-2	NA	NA	TGTGCCAGCAGCTTATCGCAGGGTCTACTTAACTATGGCTACACCTTC	CASSLSQGLLNYGYTF
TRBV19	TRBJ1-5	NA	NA	TGTGCCAGTAGTCTCCCCGACAGGATTTATCAGCCCCAGCATTTT	CASSLPDRIYQPQHF
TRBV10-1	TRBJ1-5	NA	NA	TGCGCCAGCCCATCCCCTTCTATCCATGTCGGGCCCCAGCATTTT	CASPSPSIHVGPQHF
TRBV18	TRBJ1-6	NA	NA	TGTGCCAGCTCACCAGTGACCCGAAGCTCCTATAATTCACCCCTCCACTTT	CASSPVTRSSYNSPLHF
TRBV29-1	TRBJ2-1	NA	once	TGCAGCGTTGGGCCTGAGAAGCAGTTCTTC	CSVGPEKQFF
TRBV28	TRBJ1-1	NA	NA	TGTGCCAGCAGCTTTAACCAGGAAGCTTTCTTT	CASSFNQEAFF
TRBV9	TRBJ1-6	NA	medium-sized	TGTGCCAGCAGGACGGATGAGAATTCACCCCTCCACTTT	CASRTDENSPLHF
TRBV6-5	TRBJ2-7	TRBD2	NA	TGTGCCAGCAGACGGACTAGCGGGATCTACGAGCAGTACTTC	CASRRTSGIYEQYF
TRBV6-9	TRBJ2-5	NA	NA	TGTGCCAGCAGTTATGGGCGAATCGGAACCCAAGAGACCCAGTACTTC	CASSYGRIGTQETQYF
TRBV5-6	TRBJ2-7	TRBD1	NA	TGTGCCAGCAGCTTCCCCGGGACAGGTCCCTACGAGCAGTACTTC	CASSFPGTGPYEQYF
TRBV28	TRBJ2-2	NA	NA	TGTGCCAGCACCTCGCCCAACACCGGGGAGCTGTTTTTT	CASTSPNTGELFF
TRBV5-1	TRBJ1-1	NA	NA	TGCGCCAGCAGCACAAAGGACACCTGGGGGGCTGAAGCTTTCTTT	CASSTKDTWGAEAFF
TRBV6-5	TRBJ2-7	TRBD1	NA	TGTGCCAGCAGTCAAAGGACAGGGAGCTACGAGCAGTACTTC	CASSQRTGSYEQYF
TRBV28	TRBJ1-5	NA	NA	TGTGCCAGCAGTGAGGCGCCGGGAATCGATCAGCCCCAGCATTTT	CASSEAPGIDQPQHF
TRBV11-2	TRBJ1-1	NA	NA	TGTGCCAGCAGCCCACATAGTGGTGAAGCTTTCTTT	CASSPHSGEAFF
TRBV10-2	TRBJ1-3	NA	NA	TGCGCCAGCAGTGAACAGGGAAACACCATATATTTT	CASSEQGNTIYF
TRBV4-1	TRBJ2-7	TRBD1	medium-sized	TGCGCCAGCAGCCAAGAGGCGACAGGGCCGTCCTACGAGCAGTACTTC	CASSQEATGPSYEQYF
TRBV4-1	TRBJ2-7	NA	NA	TGCGCCAGCAGCCAAAAGGCTCCGGACGAGCAGTACTTC	CASSQKAPDEQYF
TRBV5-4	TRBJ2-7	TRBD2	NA	TGTGCCAGCAGCCCGACTAGCGACCACGAGCAGTACTTC	CASSPTSDHEQYF
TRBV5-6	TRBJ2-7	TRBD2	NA	TGTGCCAGCAGTCCGACTAGCGGGGAGCAGTACTTC	CASSPTSGEQYF
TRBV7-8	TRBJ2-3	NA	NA	TGTGCCAGCAGCTCCCCATCCCTCAGAGCGCAGATCACAGATACGCAGTATTTT	CASSSPSLRAQITDTQYF
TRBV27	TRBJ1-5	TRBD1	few	TGTGCCAGTCGACAGGGGGGGAGCAATCAGCCCCAGCATTTT	CASRQGGSNQPQHF
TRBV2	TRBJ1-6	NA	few	TGTGCCAGCAGTGCCCTCAGGGAAGGACCCCTCCACTTT	CASSALREGPLHF
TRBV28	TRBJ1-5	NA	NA	TGTGCCAGCACCCCGACGGAGATCAATCAGCCCCAGCATTTT	CASTPTEINQPQHF
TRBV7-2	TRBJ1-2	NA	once	TGTGCCAGCAGCTTAGAACCAGACACTAACTATGGCTACACCTTC	CASSLEPDTNYGYTF
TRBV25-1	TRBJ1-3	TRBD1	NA	TGTGCCAGCAGAGAACAGGGGGGGGGAAACACCATATATTTT	CASREQGGGNTIYF
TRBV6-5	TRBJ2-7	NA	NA	TGTGCCAGCAGTTACGCAAGGTCTCAATTCTACGAGCAGTACTTC	CASSYARSQFYEQYF
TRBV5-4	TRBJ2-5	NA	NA	TGTGCCAGCAGCCCAAAACGGGGGCAAGGGGAGACCCAGTACTTC	CASSPKRGQGETQYF
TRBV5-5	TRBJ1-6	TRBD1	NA	TGTGCCAGCGGCCCCGGGACAGCGAATTCACCCCTCCACTTT	CASGPGTANSPLHF
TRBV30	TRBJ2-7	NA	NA	TGTGCCTCAACTGCCGCACAGGGACCCTACGAGCAGTACTTC	CASTAAQGPYEQYF
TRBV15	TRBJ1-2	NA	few	TGTGCCACCAGCAACCTAAGGACGGCCTATGGCTACACCTTC	CATSNLRTAYGYTF
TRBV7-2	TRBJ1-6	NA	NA	TGTGCCAGCAGCCCCCTGGGTAGCGTTAATTCACCCCTCCACTTT	CASSPLGSVNSPLHF
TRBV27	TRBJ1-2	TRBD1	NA	TGTGCCAGCAGTTTGACAGGGGTTAACTATGGCTACACCTTC	CASSLTGVNYGYTF
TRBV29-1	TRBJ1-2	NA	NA	TGCAGCGTTGAAAGAGGGGAGGGCTACACCTTC	CSVERGEGYTF
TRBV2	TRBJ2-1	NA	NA	TGTGCCAGCAGTGGGGCAGGGTTCTCCTACAATGAGCAGTTCTTC	CASSGAGFSYNEQFF
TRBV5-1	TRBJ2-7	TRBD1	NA	TGCGCCAGCAGCTTGCGAGGGGGCAGCGACGAGCAGTACTTC	CASSLRGGSDEQYF
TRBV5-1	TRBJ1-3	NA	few	TGCGCCAGCAGTACAGGCGGGGGAGCTGGAAACACCATATATTTT	CASSTGGGAGNTIYF
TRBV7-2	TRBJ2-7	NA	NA	TGTGCCAGCAGCCCTTGGGGGTTAGTGGTCAGCTACGAGCAGTACTTC	CASSPWGLVVSYEQYF
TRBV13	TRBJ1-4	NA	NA	TGTGCCGTCCGGGGGAGCGATGAAAAACTGTTTTTT	CAVRGSDEKLFF
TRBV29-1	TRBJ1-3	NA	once	TGCAGCGTTGGGGTTGGGGGAAACACCATATATTTT	CSVGVGGNTIYF
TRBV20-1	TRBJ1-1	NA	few	TGCAAGGACACTGAAGCTTTCTTT	CKDTEAFF
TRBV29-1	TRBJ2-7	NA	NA	TGCAGCGTTGAGACAGACAGCTCCTACGAGCAGTACTTC	CSVETDSSYEQYF
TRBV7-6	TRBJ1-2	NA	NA	TGTGCCAGCAGCATAACACCGCGGGATGGCTACACCTTC	CASSITPRDGYTF
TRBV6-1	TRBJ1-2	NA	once	TGTGCCAGCAGTGACCCCTCAATGGGGGAGGGCTACACCTTC	CASSDPSMGEGYTF
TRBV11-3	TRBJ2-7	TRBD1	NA	TGTGCCAGCAGCTTAGGACAGGGGATTGGGGCCTACGAGCAGTACTTC	CASSLGQGIGAYEQYF
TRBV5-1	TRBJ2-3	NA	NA	TGCGCCAGCAGCCCGGTGTGGGGGGCCCGCACAGATACGCAGTATTTT	CASSPVWGARTDTQYF
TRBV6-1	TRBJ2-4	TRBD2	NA	TGTGCCAGCAGCCACGGCGGGAGTGGGAACATTCAGTACTTC	CASSHGGSGNIQYF
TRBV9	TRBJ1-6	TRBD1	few	TGTGCCAGCAGCCCCCAGACAGGGACCAATTCACCCCTCCACTTT	CASSPQTGTNSPLHF
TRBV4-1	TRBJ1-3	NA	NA	TGCGCCAGCAGCCAAGATCCCAGGGAAGATGGAAACACCATATATTTT	CASSQDPREDGNTIYF